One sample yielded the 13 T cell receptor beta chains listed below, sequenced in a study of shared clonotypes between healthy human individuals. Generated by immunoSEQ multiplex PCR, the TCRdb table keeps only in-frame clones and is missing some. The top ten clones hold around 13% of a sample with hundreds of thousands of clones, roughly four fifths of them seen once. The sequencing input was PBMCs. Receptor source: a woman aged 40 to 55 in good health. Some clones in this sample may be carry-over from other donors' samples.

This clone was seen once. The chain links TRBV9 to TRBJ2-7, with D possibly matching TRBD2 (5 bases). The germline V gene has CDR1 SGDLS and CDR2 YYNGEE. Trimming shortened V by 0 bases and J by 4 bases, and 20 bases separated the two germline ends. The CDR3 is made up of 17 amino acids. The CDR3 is CASSVGRLGNGFYEQYF. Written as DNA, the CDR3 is TGTGCCAGCAGCGTAGGGAGGTTAGGGAACGGGTTTTACGAGCAGTACTTC.

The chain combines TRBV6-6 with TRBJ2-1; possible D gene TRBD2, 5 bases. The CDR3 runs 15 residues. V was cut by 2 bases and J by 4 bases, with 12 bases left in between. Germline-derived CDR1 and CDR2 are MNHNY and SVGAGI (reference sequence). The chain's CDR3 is CASSYNSVTYNEQFF. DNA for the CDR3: TGTGCCAGCAGTTACAATAGCGTAACATACAATGAGCAGTTCTTC.

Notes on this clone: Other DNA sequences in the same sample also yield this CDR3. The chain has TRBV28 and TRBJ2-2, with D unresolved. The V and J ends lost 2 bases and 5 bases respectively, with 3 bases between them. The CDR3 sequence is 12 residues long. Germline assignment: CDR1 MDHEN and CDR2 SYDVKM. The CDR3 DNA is TGTGCCAGCAGTTTAACGACCGGGGAGCTGTTTTTT. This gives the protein CASSLTTGELFF.

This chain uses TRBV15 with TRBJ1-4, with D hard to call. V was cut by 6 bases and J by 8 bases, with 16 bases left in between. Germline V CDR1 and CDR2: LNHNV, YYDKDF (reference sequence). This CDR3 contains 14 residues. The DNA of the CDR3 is TGTGCCACCAGTTCAATTGTCCCCTACGAAAAACTGTTTTTT. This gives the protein CATSSIVPYEKLFF.

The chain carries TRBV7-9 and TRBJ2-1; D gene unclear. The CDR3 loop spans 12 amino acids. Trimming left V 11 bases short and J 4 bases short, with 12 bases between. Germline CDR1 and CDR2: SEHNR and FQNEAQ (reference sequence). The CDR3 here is CAGLTPYNEQFF. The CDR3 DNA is TGTGCCGGATTGACCCCGTACAATGAGCAGTTCTTC.

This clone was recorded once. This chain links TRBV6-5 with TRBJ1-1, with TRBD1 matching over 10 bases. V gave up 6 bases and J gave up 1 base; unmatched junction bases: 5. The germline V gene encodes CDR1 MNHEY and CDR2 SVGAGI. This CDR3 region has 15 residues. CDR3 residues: CASSRDRGRNTEAFF. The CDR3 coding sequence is TGTGCCAGCAGCCGGGACAGGGGTCGGAACACTGAAGCTTTCTTT.

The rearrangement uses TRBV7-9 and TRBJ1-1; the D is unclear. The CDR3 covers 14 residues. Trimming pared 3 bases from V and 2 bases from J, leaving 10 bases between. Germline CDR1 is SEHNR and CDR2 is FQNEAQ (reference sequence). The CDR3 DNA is TGTGCCAGCAGCTTGCTTCCCCCAAACACTGAAGCTTTCTTT. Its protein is CASSLLPPNTEAFF.

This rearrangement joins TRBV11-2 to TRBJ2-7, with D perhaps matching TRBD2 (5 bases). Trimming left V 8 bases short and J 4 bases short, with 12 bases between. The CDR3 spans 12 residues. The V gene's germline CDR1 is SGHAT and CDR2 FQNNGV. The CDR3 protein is CASLGETYEQYF. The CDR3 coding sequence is TGTGCCAGCCTCGGGGAGACGTACGAGCAGTACTTC.

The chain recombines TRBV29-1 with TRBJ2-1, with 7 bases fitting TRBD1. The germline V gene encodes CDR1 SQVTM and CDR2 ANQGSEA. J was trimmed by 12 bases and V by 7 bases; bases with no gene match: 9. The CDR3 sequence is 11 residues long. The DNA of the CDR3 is TGCAGCGACTTGACAGGGACGGGGCAGTTCTTC. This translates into CSDLTGTGQFF.

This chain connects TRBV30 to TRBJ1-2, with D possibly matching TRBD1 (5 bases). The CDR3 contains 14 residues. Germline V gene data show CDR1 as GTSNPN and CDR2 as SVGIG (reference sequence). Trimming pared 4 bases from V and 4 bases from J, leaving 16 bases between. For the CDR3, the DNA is TGTGCCTGGACGGGGGACGGTTCCCTCTATGGCTACACCTTC. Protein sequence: CAWTGDGSLYGYTF. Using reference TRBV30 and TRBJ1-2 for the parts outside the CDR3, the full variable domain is SQTIHQWPATLVQPVGSPLSLECTVEGTSNPNLYWYRQAAGRGLQLLFYSVGIGQISSEVPQNLSASRPQDRQFILSSKKLLLSDSGFYLCAWTGDGSLYGYTFGSGTRLTVV.

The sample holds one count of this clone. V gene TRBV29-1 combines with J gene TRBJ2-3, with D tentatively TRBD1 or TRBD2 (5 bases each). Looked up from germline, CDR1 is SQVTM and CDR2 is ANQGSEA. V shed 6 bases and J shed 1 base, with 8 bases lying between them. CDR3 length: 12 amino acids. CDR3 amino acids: CSVRDGTDTQYF. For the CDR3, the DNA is TGCAGCGTCAGGGACGGCACAGATACGCAGTATTTT.

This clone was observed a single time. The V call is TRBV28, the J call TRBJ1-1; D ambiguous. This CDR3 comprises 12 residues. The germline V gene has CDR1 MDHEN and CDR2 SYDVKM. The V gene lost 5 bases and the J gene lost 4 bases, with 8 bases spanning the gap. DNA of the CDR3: TGTGCCAGCAGTCTCGGGGTCACTGAAGCTTTCTTT. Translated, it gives CASSLGVTEAFF.

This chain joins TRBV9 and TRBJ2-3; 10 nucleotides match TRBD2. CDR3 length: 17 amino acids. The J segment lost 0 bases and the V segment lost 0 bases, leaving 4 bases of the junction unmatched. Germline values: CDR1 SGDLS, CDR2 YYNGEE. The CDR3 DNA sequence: TGTGCCAGCAGCGTAGGACTAGCGGGCTCTAGCACAGATACGCAGTATTTT. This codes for CASSVGLAGSSTDTQYF.